The 22 T cell receptor beta chains below come from one sample, sequenced in a study of monozygotic twins with inflammatory bowel disease. TCRdb reprocessed the 5' RACE reads, with one entry per CDR3 protein and no DNA. The sample's table shows 45,000 or so distinct CDR3 sequences. What was sequenced was blood. These receptors all come from a human donor with ulcerative colitis or Crohn's disease, or a healthy co-twin of an affected twin (not recorded which).

This chain connects TRBV29-1 to TRBJ2-1. The germline CDR1 and CDR2 sequences are SQVTM and ANQGSEA. The CDR3 runs 11 residues. This CDR3 is CSVETLNEQFF.

The rearrangement joins TRBV6-5 to TRBJ2-1; TCRdb lists TRBD1, though no DNA is available to test this call. The CDR3 loop spans 12 amino acids. Germline lookup yields CDR1 MNHEY and CDR2 SVGAGI. The CDR3 is CASSYGSGRELF.

This chain links TRBV5-1 with TRBJ1-1; lacking DNA, the TRBD1 call made by TCRdb goes unchecked. Germline assignment: CDR1 SGHRS and CDR2 YFSETQ. The CDR3 runs 15 residues. The CDR3 sequence is CASSLLGAGGTEAFF.

This chain joins TRBV30 and TRBJ2-7. Per germline, CDR1 GTSNPN and CDR2 SVGIG (reference sequence). The CDR3 totals 12 residues. This chain's CDR3 is CAWSYGLYEQYF.

The chain carries TRBV20-1 and TRBJ2-1. There are 15 residues in the CDR3. The germline V gene has CDR1 DFQATT and CDR2 SNEGSKA (reference sequence). The CDR3: CSARDLLGLYNEQFF.

The V gene is TRBV5-1, the J gene TRBJ1-2. The germline CDR1 and CDR2 sequences are SGHRS and YFSETQ. The CDR3 is 15 amino acids. The CDR3 spells CASSLGDVGRRGYTF.

The chain recombines TRBV20-1 with TRBJ2-5; TCRdb's D gene call, TRBD2, goes unchecked for lack of DNA. The germline gives CDR1 DFQATT, CDR2 SNEGSKA (reference sequence). The CDR3 has 16 residues. The CDR3 protein is CSARALLERIQETQYF.

The V gene is TRBV7-2, the J gene TRBJ2-5. Germline V CDR1 and CDR2: SGHTA, FQGNSA. There are 14 residues in the CDR3. This chain's CDR3 is CASSLLADQETQYF.

The rearrangement joins TRBV7-2 to TRBJ2-3; without DNA, the TCRdb call of TRBD1 cannot be checked. The CDR3 runs to 16 residues. Germline CDR1 reads SGHTA; CDR2 reads FQGNSA. CDR3: CASSRQGALSTDTQYF.

The J gene is TRBJ1-2, the V gene TRBV6-1; the D call from TCRdb, TRBD1, cannot be confirmed without DNA. CDR1 is MNHNS, CDR2 SASEGT, per germline. The CDR3 is 14 residues long. This CDR3 reads CASSPYSGGYGYTF.

V usage is TRBV10-3 and J usage is TRBJ1-2; the D call from TCRdb, TRBD1, cannot be confirmed without DNA. Germline loops: CDR1 ENHRY, CDR2 SYGVKD. The CDR3 runs 14 residues. This chain's CDR3 is CATRAGQMGYGYTF.

The genes are TRBV6-5 and TRBJ1-1; lacking DNA, the TRBD1 call made by TCRdb goes unchecked. Germline loops: CDR1 MNHEY, CDR2 SVGAGI. CDR3 size: 14 residues. CDR3 amino acids: CASSYQGKNTEAFF.

This chain joins TRBV20-1 and TRBJ2-5; TCRdb's D gene call, TRBD1, goes unchecked for lack of DNA. CDR1 DFQATT and CDR2 SNEGSKA come from the germline V gene (reference sequence). This CDR3 contains 14 residues. The CDR3 loop is CSARGTQGRETQYF.

This chain connects TRBV6-1 to TRBJ1-6; TCRdb gives TRBD1 as the D gene, but with no DNA this cannot be confirmed. Germline CDR1 and CDR2: MNHNS and SASEGT. This CDR3 comprises 16 residues. CDR3 protein: CASSPDRLTGASPLHF.

V and J are TRBV6-2 or TRBV6-3 and TRBJ2-5; TCRdb proposes TRBD2, but this gene call is untestable without DNA. CDR3 size: 14 residues. CDR1 is MNHEY and CDR2 is SVGEGT in the germline V gene. This chain's CDR3 is CASSPGLLPETQYF.

The chain combines TRBV12-3 or TRBV12-4 with TRBJ2-7; lacking DNA, the TRBD1 call made by TCRdb goes unchecked. This CDR3 comprises 14 residues. The CDR3 is CASSPGTGPSEQYF.

The V gene is TRBV28, the J gene TRBJ1-4. Germline V CDR1 and CDR2: MDHEN, SYDVKM. The CDR3 is made up of 12 amino acids. The CDR3 sequence is CASRDRGEKLFF.

The V and J genes are TRBV18 and TRBJ1-1; TCRdb selects TRBD1, and the lack of DNA leaves this call unchecked. From germline, CDR1 is KGHSH and CDR2 LQKENI. The CDR3 runs 12 residues. CDR3 loop: CASSPDSSEAFF.

The rearrangement uses TRBV5-1 and TRBJ2-7; without DNA, the TCRdb call of TRBD2 cannot be checked. Germline V lookup: CDR1 SGHRS, CDR2 YFSETQ. The CDR3 has 14 residues. CDR3 residues: CASSLQTSSDEQYF. Full variable domain (rest looked up from reference TRBV5-1 and TRBJ2-7): KAGVTQTPRYLIKTRGQQVTLSCSPISGHRSVSWYQQTPGQGLQFLFEYFSETQRNKGNFPGRFSGRQFSNSRSEMNVSTLELGDSALYLCASSLQTSSDEQYFGPGTRLTVT.

This chain links TRBV5-1 with TRBJ1-1. Germline V gene data show CDR1 as SGHRS and CDR2 as YFSETQ. The CDR3 totals 13 residues. The CDR3 is CASSLGFDTEAFF. The full variable domain, in which reference TRBV5-1 and TRBJ1-1 provide the parts outside the CDR3, is KAGVTQTPRYLIKTRGQQVTLSCSPISGHRSVSWYQQTPGQGLQFLFEYFSETQRNKGNFPGRFSGRQFSNSRSEMNVSTLELGDSALYLCASSLGFDTEAFFGQGTRLTVV.

The rearrangement joins TRBV5-1 to TRBJ1-1. The CDR3 length is 14 residues. Germline V lookup: CDR1 SGHRS, CDR2 YFSETQ. The CDR3 here is CASSSGESGTEAFF.

The chain links TRBV11-2 to TRBJ2-7. The CDR3 loop spans 13 amino acids. Germline CDR1 and CDR2: SGHAT and FQNNGV. This CDR3 is CASSLKLGSEQYF.